This T cell receptor beta chain derives from a study of blood T cell repertoires in COVID-19. Turning to the study itself: Sites across the United States, Italy and Spain contributed samples from acute and convalescent COVID-19. PBMCs, B-cell-depleted T cells, or T cells provided the cDNA or gDNA that made up the material.

Per the authors' pipeline: The assay estimated nucleated cells by amplifying reference gene primers. The repertoire was sequenced with immunoSEQ multiplex PCR; TCRdb's copy has only in-frame clones and lacks some. The V and J calls and clone size were taken over from that table, and D and trimming were inferred from the DNA. The sample lists 100,000 or so clones; about 90% were seen once. The V gene end was trimmed by 0 bases and the J gene end by 8 bases; junction bases not matched to a gene: 5. Germline CDR1 and CDR2: SGDLS and YYNGEE. The length of the CDR3 is 14 residues. This chain uses TRBV9 with TRBJ2-7; TRBD1 aligns across 10 bases. The sequenced material came from peripheral blood. This sequence originates from a middle-aged man with acute or convalescent COVID-19. The CDR3 DNA reads TGTGCCAGCAGCGTAGAGGACAGGGGGATAAAGCAGTACTTC. As protein: CASSVEDRGIKQYF.